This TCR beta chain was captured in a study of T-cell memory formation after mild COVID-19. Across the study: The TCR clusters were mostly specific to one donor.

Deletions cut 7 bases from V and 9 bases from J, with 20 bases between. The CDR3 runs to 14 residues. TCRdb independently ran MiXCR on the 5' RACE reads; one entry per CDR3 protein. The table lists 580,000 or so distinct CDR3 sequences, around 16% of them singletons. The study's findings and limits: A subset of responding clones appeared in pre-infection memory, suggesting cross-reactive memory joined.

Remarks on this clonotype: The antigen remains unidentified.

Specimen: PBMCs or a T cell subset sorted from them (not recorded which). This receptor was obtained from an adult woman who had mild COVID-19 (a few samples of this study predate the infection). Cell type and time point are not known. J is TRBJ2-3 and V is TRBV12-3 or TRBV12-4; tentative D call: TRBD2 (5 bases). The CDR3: CASTPFGNLDTQYF. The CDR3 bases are TGTGCCAGCACCCCGTTCGGGAATCTCGACACGCAGTATTTT.